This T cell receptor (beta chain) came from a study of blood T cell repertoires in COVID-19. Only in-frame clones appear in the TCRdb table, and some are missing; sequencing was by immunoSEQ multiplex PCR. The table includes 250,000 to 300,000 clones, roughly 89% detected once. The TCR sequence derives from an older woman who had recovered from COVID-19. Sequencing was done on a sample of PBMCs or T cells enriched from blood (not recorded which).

This chain's CDR3 is CASKSAGTEAFF. The CDR3 coding sequence is TGTGCCAGCAAGTCAGCAGGCACTGAAGCTTTCTTT. The V and J genes are TRBV6-6 and TRBJ1-1; D gene ambiguous. Germline values: CDR1 MNHNY, CDR2 SVGAGI (reference sequence). The V and J ends lost 7 bases and 4 bases respectively, with 10 bases between them. The CDR3 covers 12 residues.